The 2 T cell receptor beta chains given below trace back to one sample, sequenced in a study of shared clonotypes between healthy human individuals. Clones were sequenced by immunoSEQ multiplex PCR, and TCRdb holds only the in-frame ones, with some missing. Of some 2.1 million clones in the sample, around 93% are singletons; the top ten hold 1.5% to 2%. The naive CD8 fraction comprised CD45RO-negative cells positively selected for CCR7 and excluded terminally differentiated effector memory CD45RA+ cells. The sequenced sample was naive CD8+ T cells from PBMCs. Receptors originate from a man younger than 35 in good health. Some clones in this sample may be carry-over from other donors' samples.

In nucleotides, the CDR3 is TGTGCCACCAAACTCGTCCGGGGGCGCACCCACGAGCAGTACTTC. Encoded protein: CATKLVRGRTHEQYF. The chain recombines TRBV6-5 with TRBJ2-7, with D perhaps given as TRBD1 or TRBD2 (6 bases each). Germline V CDR1 and CDR2: MNHEY, SVGAGI. There are 15 residues in the CDR3. The ends were cut back, 10 bases at V and 5 bases at J, with 24 bases in the middle.

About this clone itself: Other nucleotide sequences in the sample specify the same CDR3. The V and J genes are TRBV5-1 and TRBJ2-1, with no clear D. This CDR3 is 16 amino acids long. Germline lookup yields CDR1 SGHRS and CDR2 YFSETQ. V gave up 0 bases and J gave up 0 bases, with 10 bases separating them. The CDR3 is CASSLGGPSSYNEQFF. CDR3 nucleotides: TGCGCCAGCAGCTTGGGAGGACCCAGCTCCTACAATGAGCAGTTCTTC.